The text below deals with one TCR beta chain. What it binds is not known. The record originates from a study of healthy donors' naive CD4 and CD8 T cells. Notes on the study in general: About 13% of CD4/CD8 propensity variance appeared explained by V, J and CDR3 charge. Positive CDR3 charge linked to CD4+ cells, negative to CD8+ cells.

Starting from around 470 ng of total RNA, TCR libraries were made with linear amplification. TCRdb re-derived calls from the reads in MiXCR, one entry per CDR3 protein. The sample contains around 180,000 distinct CDR3 sequences, under 85% of which appear only once. CDR3 length equals 17 residues. V was shortened by 7 bases and J by 2 bases, with 23 bases between the two germline ends. Germline CDR1 reads SGHAT; CDR2 reads FQNNGV. Material for sequencing was naive CD4+ and CD8+ T cells sorted from blood, pooled from several donors. This clonotype was obtained from a pool of human donors in good health; the sample pools cells from several healthy donors. The chain employs TRBV11-2 and TRBJ2-5, with D possibly called TRBD1 or TRBD2 (5 bases each). CDR3 sequence reads: CASTTGSMGDTQETQYF. CDR3 bases: TGTGCCAGCACTACCGGGTCCATGGGGGATACGCAAGAGACCCAGTACTTC.